Included here is one T cell receptor beta chain sequence, with context. The assay was immunoSEQ multiplex PCR, and TCRdb's table has in-frame clones only and misses some. The sample records 2 million to 2.5 million clones, roughly 92% being singletons. The sample belongs to a study of shared clonotypes between healthy human individuals. This CDR3 spans 19 amino acids. Trimming removed 5 bases at V and 7 bases at J, with 32 bases between. Germline V gene lookup returns CDR1 SEHNR and CDR2 FQNEAQ (reference sequence). Sequencing was done on a sample of naive CD4+ T cells from PBMCs. The subset here: CD45RA+ positively selected. V usage is TRBV7-9 and J usage is TRBJ1-2, with D maybe TRBD1 (6 bases). The TCR was taken from a man aged 18 to 30 in good health. Some clones in this sample may be carry-over from other donors' samples. As DNA, the CDR3 is TGTGCCAGCAGCCTACCAAGTGGGGGCGGCCCCGCTGACCTTCGTGGCTACACCTTC. Its translation is CASSLPSGGGPADLRGYTF. The whole variable domain, filled in from reference TRBV7-9 and TRBJ1-2, reads DTGVSQNPRHKITKRGQNVTFRCDPISEHNRLYWYRQTLGQGPEFLTYFQNEAQLEKSRLLSDRFSAERPKGSFSTLEIQRTEQGDSAMYLCASSLPSGGGPADLRGYTFGSGTRLTVV.